This paragraph reports one TCR beta chain. This specimen belongs to a study of shared T cell receptors in the human thymus. Data came from immunoSEQ multiplex PCR; TCRdb stores just in-frame clones and leaves some out. The table lists about 540,000 clones, about four fifths of them singletons, with around 0.012% in the top ten. There are 14 residues in the CDR3. Trimming pared 5 bases from V and 6 bases from J, leaving 17 bases between. Germline-derived CDR1 and CDR2 are SGHNT and YYREEE (reference sequence). In addition, the sample was reused for a study of human thymus T cells. That paper adds: It looked as if thymic and blood repertoires used V and J genes in a biased way.

This chain uses TRBV5-4 with TRBJ1-2; unclear D gene. The sample comprised thymocytes. The source of this sequence is a boy younger than two with a congenital heart defect. Here the CDR3 reads CASRAITPEDGYTF. The CDR3 coding sequence is TGTGCCAGCAGGGCGATCACGCCGGAGGATGGCTACACCTTC. The variable domain in full, with the rest retrieved from reference TRBV5-4 and TRBJ1-2, is ETGVTQSPTHLIKTRGQQVTLRCSSQSGHNTVSWYQQALGQGPQFIFQYYREEENGRGNFPPRFSGLQFPNYSSELNVNALELDDSALYLCASRAITPEDGYTFGSGTRLTVV.